These 12 T cell receptor beta chains originate from one sample sequenced in a study of blood T cell repertoires in COVID-19. The method was immunoSEQ multiplex PCR; TCRdb's version includes in-frame clones alone and lacks a portion of them. The sample records 90,000 to 150,000 clones, around nine tenths being singletons. Sample: peripheral blood. The receptors originated from a woman between 50 and 59 years old with acute or convalescent COVID-19.

The chain uses TRBV2 and TRBJ2-3; 14 bases line up with TRBD2. Losses at the gene ends were 6 bases for V and 6 bases for J; bases not matched to a gene: 5. The CDR3 covers 15 residues. Germline loops: CDR1 SNHLY, CDR2 FYNNEI. In DNA form, the CDR3 reads TGTGCCAGCAGGTTAGGACTAGCGGGAGGTGATACGCAGTATTTT. Its protein product is CASRLGLAGGDTQYF. Combining the CDR3 with reference TRBV2 and TRBJ2-3 gives the whole variable domain EPEVTQTPSHQVTQMGQEVILRCVPISNHLYFYWYRQILGQKVEFLVSFYNNEISEKSEIFDDQFSVERPDGSNFTLKIRSTKLEDSAMYFCASRLGLAGGDTQYFGPGTRLTVL.

This CDR3 is CANPGLPHNEQFF. CDR3 nucleotide sequence: TGTGCCAACCCGGGACTGCCCCACAATGAGCAGTTCTTC. V is TRBV7-3 and J is TRBJ2-1, with a weak D call TRBD2 (6 bases). V shed 10 bases and J shed 5 bases, with 15 bases lying between them. Germline V gives CDR1 SGHTA, CDR2 FQGTGA. This CDR3 has 13 amino acids.

CDR3 protein: CASSFGSGGVDEQFF. For the CDR3, the DNA is TGTGCCAGCAGCTTCGGAAGCGGGGGGGTGGATGAGCAGTTCTTC. The V gene is TRBV11-1, the J gene TRBJ2-1, with 10 positions matching TRBD2. The CDR3 sequence is 15 residues long. The junction had 7 bases not matched to a gene; V was cut back by 3 bases and J by 8 bases. CDR1 SGHAT and CDR2 FQDESV come from the germline V gene (reference sequence).

V is TRBV2 and J is TRBJ2-3; no firm D call. CDR3 size: 12 residues. CDR1 and CDR2 (germline): SNHLY, FYNNEI. V was clipped by 2 bases and J by 9 bases, with 9 bases between them. CDR3: CASSEIAGTQYF. CDR3 DNA sequence: TGTGCCAGCAGTGAAATAGCCGGGACGCAGTATTTT.

This clone has a single count. The chain employs TRBV11-1 and TRBJ1-1; TRBD1 matches at 8 bases. This CDR3 is built from 14 residues. With 5 bases clipped from V and 3 bases from J, the junction kept 5 bases outside the gene matches. Germline lookup yields CDR1 SGHAT and CDR2 FQDESV (reference sequence). Here the CDR3 reads CASSRQGRDTEAFF. The CDR3 bases are TGTGCCAGCAGCCGACAGGGGAGGGACACTGAAGCTTTCTTT.

The chain uses TRBV19 and TRBJ1-2; 7 bases are shared with TRBD1. The CDR3 runs to 14 residues. Germline V lookup: CDR1 LNHDA, CDR2 SQIVND (reference sequence). With 7 bases clipped from V and 3 bases from J, the junction kept 8 bases outside the gene matches. In DNA form, the CDR3 reads TGTGCCAGTAATCAACGGGGGACAGACTATGGCTACACCTTC. It codes for CASNQRGTDYGYTF.

The gene calls are TRBV18 and TRBJ1-1; 7 bases are shared with TRBD1. Germline V gene sequence: CDR1 KGHSH, CDR2 LQKENI. The ends lost 3 bases at V and 8 bases at J; junction bases unmatched: 6. The CDR3 length is 13 residues. The CDR3 loop is CASSPITGEEAFF. The CDR3 coding sequence is TGTGCCAGCTCACCCATAACAGGGGAGGAAGCTTTCTTT.

The J gene is TRBJ2-1, the V gene TRBV2, with D perhaps TRBD1 (5 bases). V dropped 6 bases and J dropped 0 bases, with 6 bases sitting between them. Germline V gene sequence: CDR1 SNHLY, CDR2 FYNNEI. The CDR3 is 13 residues long. CDR3 residues: CASRGDSYNEQFF. The CDR3 DNA follows: TGTGCCAGCAGAGGGGACTCCTACAATGAGCAGTTCTTC.

The rearrangement uses TRBV24-1 and TRBJ2-1; D is uncertain. Deletions cut 5 bases from V and 7 bases from J, with 8 bases between. CDR3 length equals 12 residues. CDR1 is KGHDR and CDR2 is SFDVKD in the germline V gene. The DNA of the CDR3 is TGTGCCACCAGTGGCGGTGGGAATGAGCAGTTCTTC. This translates into CATSGGGNEQFF.

V is TRBV19 and J is TRBJ2-3; 9 nucleotides match TRBD2. The CDR3 is 17 amino acids. Germline trimming cut 5 bases from V and 2 bases from J; bases unmatched to any gene: 11. Germline V gene sequence: CDR1 LNHDA, CDR2 SQIVND (reference sequence). Here the CDR3 DNA reads TGTGCCAGTAGTGTCACCCGGCTAGCGGGGTTCACAGATACGCAGTATTTT. Translation gives CASSVTRLAGFTDTQYF.

The V call is TRBV19, the J call TRBJ2-1, with D possibly being TRBD2 (6 bases). Germline values: CDR1 LNHDA, CDR2 SQIVND (reference sequence). Deletions cut 4 bases from V and 10 bases from J, with 17 bases between. This CDR3 region has 14 residues. As DNA, the CDR3 is TGTGCCAGTAGTAGCGGGGCTTTGGCGCTCGAGCAGTTCTTC. Its translation: CASSSGALALEQFF.

This rearrangement joins TRBV29-1 to TRBJ2-7; 7 bases line up with TRBD1. Germline V CDR1 and CDR2: SQVTM, ANQGSEA. Losses at the gene ends were 4 bases for V and 0 bases for J; bases not matched to a gene: 6. The CDR3 is made up of 14 amino acids. The CDR3 DNA follows: TGCAGCGTTGTGCCCGGGACAGCCTCCTACGAGCAGTACTTC. Protein sequence: CSVVPGTASYEQYF.